This T cell receptor beta chain came from a study of cytomegalovirus exposure and HLA in healthy donors. Findings and caveats of the study: Researchers reported in a later analysis that a missense DCLRE1C variant was tied to TCR beta V- and J-gene trimming.

This CDR3 contains 17 residues. The V gene's germline CDR1 is SGHTA and CDR2 FQGNSA. The ends lost 4 bases at V and 0 bases at J; junction bases unmatched: 7. In the PCR, 60 Vbeta and 13 Jbeta primers were used. TCRdb's copy holds only in-frame clones and misses some; the assay was immunoSEQ multiplex PCR. The sample yields over 55,000 clones, about 82% seen once. Concerning this clone: Its antigen is currently unknown.

The receptor comes from a young woman in good health and CMV-seronegative. The V and J genes are TRBV7-2 and TRBJ2-7; TRBD2 matches 12 bases. The sequenced sample consisted of PBMCs. The CDR3 bases are TGTGCCAGCAGCTCCTCAGGACTAGCGGGGTCCTCCTACGAGCAGTACTTC. This translates into CASSSSGLAGSSYEQYF.